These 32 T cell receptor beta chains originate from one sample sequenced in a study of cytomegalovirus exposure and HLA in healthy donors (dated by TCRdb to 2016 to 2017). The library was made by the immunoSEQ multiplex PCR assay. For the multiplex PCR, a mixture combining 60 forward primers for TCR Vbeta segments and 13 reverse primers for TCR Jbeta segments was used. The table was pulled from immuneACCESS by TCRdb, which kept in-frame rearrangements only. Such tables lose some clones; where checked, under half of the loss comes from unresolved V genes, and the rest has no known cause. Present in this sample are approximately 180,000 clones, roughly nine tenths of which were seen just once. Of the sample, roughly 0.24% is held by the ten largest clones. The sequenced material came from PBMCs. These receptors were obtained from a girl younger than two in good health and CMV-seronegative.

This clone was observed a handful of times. The CDR3 DNA reads TGCAGCGTTGAAGGAGTACGCGGGAGCATCGGAGACGAGCAGTACTTC. Translating gives CSVEGVRGSIGDEQYF. V usage is TRBV29-1 and J usage is TRBJ2-7; 7 bases are shared with TRBD2. CDR3 length: 16 residues. In germline, CDR1 is SQVTM, CDR2 ANQGSEA. The trim removed 1 base at V and 5 bases at J, leaving 14 bases unmatched.

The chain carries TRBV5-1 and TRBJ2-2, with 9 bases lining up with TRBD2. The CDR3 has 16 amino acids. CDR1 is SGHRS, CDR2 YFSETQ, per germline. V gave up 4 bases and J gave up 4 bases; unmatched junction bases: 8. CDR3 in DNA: TGCGCCAGCAGCCGGGGTAGCGGGAGTTTCACCGGGGAGCTGTTTTTT. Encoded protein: CASSRGSGSFTGELFF.

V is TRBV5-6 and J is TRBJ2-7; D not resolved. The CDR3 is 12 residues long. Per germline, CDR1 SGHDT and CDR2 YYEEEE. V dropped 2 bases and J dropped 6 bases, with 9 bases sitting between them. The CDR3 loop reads CASSFYALEQYF. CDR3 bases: TGTGCCAGCAGCTTCTACGCCCTCGAGCAGTACTTC.

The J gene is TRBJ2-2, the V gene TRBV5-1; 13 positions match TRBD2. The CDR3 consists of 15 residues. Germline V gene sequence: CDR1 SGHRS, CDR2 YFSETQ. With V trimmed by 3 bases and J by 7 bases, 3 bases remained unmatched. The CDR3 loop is CASSSGLAGFGELFF. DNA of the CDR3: TGCGCCAGCAGCTCGGGACTAGCGGGGTTCGGGGAGCTGTTTTTT.

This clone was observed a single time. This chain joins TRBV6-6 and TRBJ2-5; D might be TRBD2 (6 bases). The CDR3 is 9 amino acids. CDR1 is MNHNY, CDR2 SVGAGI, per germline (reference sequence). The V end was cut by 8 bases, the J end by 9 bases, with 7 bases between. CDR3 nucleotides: TGTGCCAGCGGGGAGGCCCAGTACTTC. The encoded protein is CASGEAQYF.

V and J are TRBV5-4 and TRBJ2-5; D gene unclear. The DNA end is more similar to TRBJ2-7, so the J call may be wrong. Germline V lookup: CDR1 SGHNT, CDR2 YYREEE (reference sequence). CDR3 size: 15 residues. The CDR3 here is CASSLASQLGYEQYF. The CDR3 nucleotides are TGTGCCAGCAGCTTGGCCTCGCAGCTAGGATACGAGCAGTACTTC.

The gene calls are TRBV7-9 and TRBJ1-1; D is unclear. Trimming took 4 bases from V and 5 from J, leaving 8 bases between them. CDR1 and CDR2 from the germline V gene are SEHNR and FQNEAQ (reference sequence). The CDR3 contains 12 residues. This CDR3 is CASSSRETEAFF. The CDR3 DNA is TGTGCCAGCAGCTCGAGAGAAACTGAAGCTTTCTTT.

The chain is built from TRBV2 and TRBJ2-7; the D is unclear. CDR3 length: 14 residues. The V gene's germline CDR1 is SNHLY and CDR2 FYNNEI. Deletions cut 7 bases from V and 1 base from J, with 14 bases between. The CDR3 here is CASKAEAGSYEQYF. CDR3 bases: TGTGCCAGCAAGGCCGAGGCCGGTTCCTACGAGCAGTACTTC.

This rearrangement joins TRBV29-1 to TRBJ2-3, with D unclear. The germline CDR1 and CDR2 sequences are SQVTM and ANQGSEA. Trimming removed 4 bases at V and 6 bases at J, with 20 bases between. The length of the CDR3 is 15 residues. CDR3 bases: TGCAGCGTTGCCCGAAGACTGGATCAGATCGATACGCAGTATTTT. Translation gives CSVARRLDQIDTQYF.

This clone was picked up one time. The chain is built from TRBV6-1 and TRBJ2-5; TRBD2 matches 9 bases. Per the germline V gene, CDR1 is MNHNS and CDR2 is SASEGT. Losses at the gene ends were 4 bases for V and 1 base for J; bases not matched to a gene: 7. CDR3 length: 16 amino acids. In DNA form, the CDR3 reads TGTGCCAGCAGTGTTAGCGGGGGCCGGGGCCAAGAGACCCAGTACTTC. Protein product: CASSVSGGRGQETQYF.

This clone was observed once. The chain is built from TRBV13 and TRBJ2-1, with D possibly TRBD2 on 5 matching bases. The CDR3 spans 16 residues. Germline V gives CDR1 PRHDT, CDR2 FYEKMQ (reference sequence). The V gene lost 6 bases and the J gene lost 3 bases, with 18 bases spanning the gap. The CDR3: CASSKPRGVVYNEQFF. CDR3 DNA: TGTGCCAGCAGTAAACCTCGGGGAGTGGTCTACAATGAGCAGTTCTTC.

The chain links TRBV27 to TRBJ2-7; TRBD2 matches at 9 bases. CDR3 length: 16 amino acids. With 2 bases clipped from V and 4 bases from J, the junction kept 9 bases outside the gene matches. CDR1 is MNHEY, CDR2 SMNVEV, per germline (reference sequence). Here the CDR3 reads CASSLTWREGEYEQYF. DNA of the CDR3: TGTGCCAGCAGTTTAACCTGGCGGGAGGGCGAGTACGAGCAGTACTTC.

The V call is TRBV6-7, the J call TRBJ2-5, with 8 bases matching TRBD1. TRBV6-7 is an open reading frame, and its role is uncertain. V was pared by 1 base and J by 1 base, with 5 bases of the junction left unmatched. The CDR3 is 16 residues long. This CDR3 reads CASSYLYRGSQETQYF. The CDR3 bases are TGTGCCAGCAGTTACTTATACAGGGGGTCCCAAGAGACCCAGTACTTC.

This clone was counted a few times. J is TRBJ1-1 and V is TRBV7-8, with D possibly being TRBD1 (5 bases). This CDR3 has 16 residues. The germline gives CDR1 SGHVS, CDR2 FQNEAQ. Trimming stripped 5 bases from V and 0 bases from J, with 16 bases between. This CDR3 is CASSLRRDPLNTEAFF. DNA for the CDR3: TGTGCCAGCAGCCTACGGCGGGACCCCCTGAACACTGAAGCTTTCTTT.

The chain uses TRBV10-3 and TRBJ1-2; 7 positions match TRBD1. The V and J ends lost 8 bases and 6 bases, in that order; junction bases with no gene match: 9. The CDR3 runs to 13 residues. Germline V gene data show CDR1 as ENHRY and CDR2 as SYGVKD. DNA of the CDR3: TGTGCCATCGGGGGCGACAGGGTTAATGGCTACACCTTC. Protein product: CAIGGDRVNGYTF.

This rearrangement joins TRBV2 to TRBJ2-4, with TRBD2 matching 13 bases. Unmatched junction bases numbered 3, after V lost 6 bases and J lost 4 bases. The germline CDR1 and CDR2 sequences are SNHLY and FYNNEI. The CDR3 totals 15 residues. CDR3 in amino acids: CASRKTSGGKNIQYF. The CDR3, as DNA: TGTGCCAGCAGGAAGACTAGCGGGGGGAAAAACATTCAGTACTTC. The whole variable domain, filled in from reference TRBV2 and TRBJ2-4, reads EPEVTQTPSHQVTQMGQEVILRCVPISNHLYFYWYRQILGQKVEFLVSFYNNEISEKSEIFDDQFSVERPDGSNFTLKIRSTKLEDSAMYFCASRKTSGGKNIQYFGAGTRLSVL.

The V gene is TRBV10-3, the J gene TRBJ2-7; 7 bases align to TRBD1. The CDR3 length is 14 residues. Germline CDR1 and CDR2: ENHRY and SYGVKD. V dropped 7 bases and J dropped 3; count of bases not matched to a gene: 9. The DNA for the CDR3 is TGTGCCATCACCACCGGGACAGAAATCTACGAGCAGTACTTC. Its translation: CAITTGTEIYEQYF.

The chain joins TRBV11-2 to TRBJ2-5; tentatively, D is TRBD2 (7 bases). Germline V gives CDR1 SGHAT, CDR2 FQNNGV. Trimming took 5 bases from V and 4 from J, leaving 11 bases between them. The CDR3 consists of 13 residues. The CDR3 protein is CASSGGGLETQYF. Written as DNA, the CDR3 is TGTGCCAGCAGCGGCGGGGGCCTAGAGACCCAGTACTTC.

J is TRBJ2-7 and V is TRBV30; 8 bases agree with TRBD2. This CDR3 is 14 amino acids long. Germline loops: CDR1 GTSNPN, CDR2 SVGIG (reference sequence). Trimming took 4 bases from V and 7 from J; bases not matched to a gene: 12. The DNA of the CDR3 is TGTGCCTGGAATAGCGGGATAGGGGCTAGGGAGCAGTACTTC. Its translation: CAWNSGIGAREQYF.

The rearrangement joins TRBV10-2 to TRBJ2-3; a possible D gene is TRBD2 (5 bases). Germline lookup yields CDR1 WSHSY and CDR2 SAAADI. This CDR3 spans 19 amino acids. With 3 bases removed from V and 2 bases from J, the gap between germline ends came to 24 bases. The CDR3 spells CASSESPATIWTLTDTQYF. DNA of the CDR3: TGCGCCAGCAGTGAATCTCCCGCGACTATCTGGACTCTCACAGATACGCAGTATTTT.

The CDR3 sequence is CASSLGIRAEAFF. In DNA, the CDR3 is TGTGCCAGCAGCTTAGGGATCAGGGCTGAAGCTTTCTTT. The chain employs TRBV7-9 and TRBJ1-1; tentative D call: TRBD1 (5 bases). The CDR3 totals 13 residues. Germline CDR1 reads SEHNR; CDR2 reads FQNEAQ (reference sequence). The V end was cut by 1 base, the J end by 6 bases, with 9 bases between.

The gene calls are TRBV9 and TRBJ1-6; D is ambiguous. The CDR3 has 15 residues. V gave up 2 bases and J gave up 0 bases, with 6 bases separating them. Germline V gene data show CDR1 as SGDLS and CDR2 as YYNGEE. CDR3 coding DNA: TGTGCCAGCAGCGTGGGGAGCTCCTATAATTCACCCCTCCACTTT. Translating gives CASSVGSSYNSPLHF.

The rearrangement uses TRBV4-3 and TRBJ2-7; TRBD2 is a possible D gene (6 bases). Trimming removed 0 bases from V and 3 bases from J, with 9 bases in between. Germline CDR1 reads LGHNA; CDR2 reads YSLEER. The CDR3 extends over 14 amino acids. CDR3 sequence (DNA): TGCGCCAGCAGCCAAGATATGGGGGGCTACGAGCAGTACTTC. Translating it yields CASSQDMGGYEQYF.

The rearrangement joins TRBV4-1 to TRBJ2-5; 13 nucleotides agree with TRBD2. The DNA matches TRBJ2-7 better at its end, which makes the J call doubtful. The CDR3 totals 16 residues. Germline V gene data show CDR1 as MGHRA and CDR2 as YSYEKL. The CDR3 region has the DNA TGCGCCAGCAGCCAAGAACTAGCGGGAGGGCCCTACGAGCAGTACTTC. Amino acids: CASSQELAGGPYEQYF.

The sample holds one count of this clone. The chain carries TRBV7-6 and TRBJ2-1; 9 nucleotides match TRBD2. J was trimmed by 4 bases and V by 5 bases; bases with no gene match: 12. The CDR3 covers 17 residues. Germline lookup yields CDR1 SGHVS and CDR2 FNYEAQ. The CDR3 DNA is TGTGCCAGCAGCCTCGGACTAGCGACCTATTCTTACAATGAGCAGTTCTTC. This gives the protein CASSLGLATYSYNEQFF. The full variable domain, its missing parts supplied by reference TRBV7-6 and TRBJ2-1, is GAGVSQSPRYKVTKRGQDVALRCDPISGHVSLYWYRQALGQGPEFLTYFNYEAQQDKSGLPNDRFSAERPEGSISTLTIQRTEQRDSAMYRCASSLGLATYSYNEQFFGPGTRLTVL.

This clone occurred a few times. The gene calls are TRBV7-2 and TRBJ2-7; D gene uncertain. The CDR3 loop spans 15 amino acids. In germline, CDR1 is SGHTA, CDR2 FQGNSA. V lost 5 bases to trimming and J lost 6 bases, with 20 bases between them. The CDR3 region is CASSPRPGLRLEQYF. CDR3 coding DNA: TGTGCCAGCAGCCCCCGTCCAGGCCTACGGCTCGAGCAGTACTTC.

The CDR3 sequence is CSVLTSSTSGGAWDTDTQYF. The DNA for the CDR3 is TGCAGCGTTTTAACATCGTCAACTAGCGGGGGGGCCTGGGACACAGATACGCAGTATTTT. This chain links TRBV29-1 with TRBJ2-3; 13 nucleotides line up with TRBD2. V was pared by 5 bases and J by 2 bases, with 19 bases of the junction left unmatched. Looked up from germline, CDR1 is SQVTM and CDR2 is ANQGSEA. The CDR3 consists of 20 residues.

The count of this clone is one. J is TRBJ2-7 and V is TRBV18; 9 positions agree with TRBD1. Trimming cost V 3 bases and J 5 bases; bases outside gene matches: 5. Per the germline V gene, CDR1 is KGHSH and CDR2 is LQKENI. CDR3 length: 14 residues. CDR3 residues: CASSPGTGRNEQYF. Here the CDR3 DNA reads TGTGCCAGCTCACCCGGGACAGGGAGGAACGAGCAGTACTTC.

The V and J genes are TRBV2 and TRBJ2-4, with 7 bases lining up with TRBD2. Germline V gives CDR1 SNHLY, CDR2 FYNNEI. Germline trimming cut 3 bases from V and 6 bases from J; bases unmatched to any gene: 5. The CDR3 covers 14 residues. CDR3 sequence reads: CASSDIGGRNIQYF. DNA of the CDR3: TGTGCCAGCAGTGATATAGGCGGGAGAAACATTCAGTACTTC.

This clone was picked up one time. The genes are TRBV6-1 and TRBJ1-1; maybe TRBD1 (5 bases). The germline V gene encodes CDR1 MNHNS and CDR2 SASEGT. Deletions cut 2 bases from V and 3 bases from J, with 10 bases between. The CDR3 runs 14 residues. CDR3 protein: CASSELPGYTEAFF. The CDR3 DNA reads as TGTGCCAGCAGTGAATTGCCAGGGTACACTGAAGCTTTCTTT.

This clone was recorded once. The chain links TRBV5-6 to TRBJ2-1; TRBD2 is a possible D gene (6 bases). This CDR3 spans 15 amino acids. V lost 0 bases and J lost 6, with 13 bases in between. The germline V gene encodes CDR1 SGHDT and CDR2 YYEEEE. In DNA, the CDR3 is TGTGCCAGCAGCTTGGTAGGCGAGCGGGTCAATGAGCAGTTCTTC. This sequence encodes CASSLVGERVNEQFF. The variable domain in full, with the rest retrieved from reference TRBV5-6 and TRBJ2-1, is DAGVTQSPTHLIKTRGQQVTLRCSPKSGHDTVSWYQQALGQGPQFIFQYYEEEERQRGNFPDRFSGHQFPNYSSELNVNALLLGDSALYLCASSLVGERVNEQFFGPGTRLTVL.

The CDR3 is CASTRVTDMDNQPQHF. The CDR3 DNA reads TGTGCCAGCACCAGGGTTACGGACATGGACAATCAGCCCCAGCATTTT. The genes are TRBV2 and TRBJ1-5; weak D call: TRBD1 (5 bases). Germline V gives CDR1 SNHLY, CDR2 FYNNEI. Trimming shortened V by 7 bases and J by 3 bases, and 19 bases separated the two germline ends. The length of the CDR3 is 16 residues.